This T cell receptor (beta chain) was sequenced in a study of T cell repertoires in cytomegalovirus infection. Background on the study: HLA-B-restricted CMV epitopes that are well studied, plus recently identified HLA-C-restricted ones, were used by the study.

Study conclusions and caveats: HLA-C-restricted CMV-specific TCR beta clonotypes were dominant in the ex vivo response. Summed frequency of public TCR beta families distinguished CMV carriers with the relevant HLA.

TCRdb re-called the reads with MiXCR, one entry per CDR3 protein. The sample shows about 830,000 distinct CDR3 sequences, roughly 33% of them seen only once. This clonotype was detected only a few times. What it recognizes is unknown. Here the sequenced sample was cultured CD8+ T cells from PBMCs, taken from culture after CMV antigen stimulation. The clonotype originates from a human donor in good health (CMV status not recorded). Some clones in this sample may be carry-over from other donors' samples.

The CDR3 here is CSGYNEKLFF. DNA for the CDR3: TGCAGCGGTTATAATGAAAAACTGTTTTTT. J is TRBJ1-4 and V is TRBV29-1; D remains unclear. The CDR3 has 10 residues. CDR1 SQVTM and CDR2 ANQGSEA come from the germline V gene. V dropped 7 bases and J dropped 4 bases, with 4 bases sitting between them.